These 21 T cell receptor beta chains were sequenced from one sample in a study of OX40 agonist ivuxolimab in advanced cancers. The receptor library was made with the immunoSEQ multiplex PCR assay. Sourced from immuneACCESS, this table was stored by TCRdb with only in-frame sequences that have V and J called. A share of the clones is absent; for the studies checked, an unresolved V gene accounts for under half, and the remainder has no known explanation. Here the sample has roughly 52,000 clones; approximately 85% occur a single time. 1.2% of the sample belongs to the ten largest clones. The sequencing used CD4+ or CD8+ T cells sorted from blood, collected in a trial of the OX40 agonist ivuxolimab. Source of these receptors: an adult with an advanced solid tumor such as melanoma, head and neck, liver or kidney cancer.

This clone was seen once. The chain couples TRBV7-9 to TRBJ2-7; TRBD1 matches 7 bases. This CDR3 region has 17 residues. The trim removed 1 base at V and 2 bases at J, leaving 11 bases unmatched. CDR1 is SEHNR and CDR2 is FQNEAQ in the germline V gene (reference sequence). This chain's CDR3 is CASSLGTGQVTTYEQYF. DNA for the CDR3: TGTGCCAGCAGCTTAGGGACCGGACAGGTTACTACCTACGAGCAGTACTTC.

A single count supports this clone. The V gene is TRBV5-1, the J gene TRBJ1-3; no firm D call. The CDR3 consists of 15 residues. The germline CDR1 and CDR2 sequences are SGHRS and YFSETQ. V lost 0 bases and J lost 0, with 7 bases in between. The CDR3 region is CASSLGGLSGNTIYF. The CDR3 DNA reads TGCGCCAGCAGCTTGGGCGGTCTCTCTGGAAACACCATATATTTT.

This rearrangement joins TRBV28 to TRBJ1-2, with a tentative D call TRBD1 (5 bases). The CDR3 extends over 14 amino acids. Germline assignment: CDR1 MDHEN and CDR2 SYDVKM. V lost 5 bases and J 8 bases, leaving 18 bases between the germline ends. The CDR3 reads CASSLYRDYGGYTF. The DNA of the CDR3 is TGTGCCAGCAGTCTTTACCGGGACTATGGAGGCTACACCTTC.

The count of this clone is one. The rearrangement links TRBV5-5 to TRBJ1-1; D not certain. This CDR3 has 14 amino acids. Trimming removed 0 bases at V and 3 bases at J, with 9 bases between. CDR1 and CDR2 (germline): SGHKS, YYEKEE (reference sequence). The CDR3: CASSLDYGYTEAFF. The CDR3 DNA reads TGTGCCAGCAGCTTGGATTACGGATACACTGAAGCTTTCTTT.

This chain uses TRBV5-1 with TRBJ1-2; the match to TRBD1 covers 10 bases. The CDR3 extends over 16 amino acids. Germline assignment: CDR1 SGHRS and CDR2 YFSETQ. Unmatched junction bases numbered 8, after V lost 4 bases and J lost 2 bases. The CDR3 loop is CASSPSTGGDNYGYTF. DNA of the CDR3: TGCGCCAGCAGCCCATCGACAGGGGGCGACAACTATGGCTACACCTTC. Together with reference TRBV5-1 and TRBJ1-2, the CDR3 gives the full variable domain: KAGVTQTPRYLIKTRGQQVTLSCSPISGHRSVSWYQQTPGQGLQFLFEYFSETQRNKGNFPGRFSGRQFSNSRSEMNVSTLELGDSALYLCASSPSTGGDNYGYTFGSGTRLTVV.

This chain joins TRBV4-2 and TRBJ2-7; possible D gene TRBD1, 5 bases. The germline gives CDR1 LGHNA, CDR2 YNFKEQ. This CDR3 has 13 amino acids. Trimming left V 0 bases short and J 2 bases short, with 5 bases between. The CDR3 region has the DNA TGTGCCAGCAGCCAAGAAGGGGCCTACGAGCAGTACTTC. Translation: CASSQEGAYEQYF.

V and J are TRBV6-5 and TRBJ2-7; no clear D gene. The CDR3 extends over 16 amino acids. Germline values: CDR1 MNHEY, CDR2 SVGAGI. Trimming left V 1 base short and J 0 bases short, with 13 bases between. The CDR3 sequence: CASSYYPNLASYEQYF. In nucleotides, the CDR3 is TGTGCCAGCAGTTACTACCCGAACCTGGCCTCCTACGAGCAGTACTTC.

The gene calls are TRBV5-1 and TRBJ2-2; possibly TRBD1 for D (6 bases). Trimming left V 0 bases short and J 1 base short, with 7 bases between. Germline V gene data show CDR1 as SGHRS and CDR2 as YFSETQ. The CDR3 spans 15 residues. The CDR3 spells CASSLEQGNTGELFF. The CDR3 region has the DNA TGCGCCAGCAGCTTGGAACAGGGGAACACCGGGGAGCTGTTTTTT.

V gene TRBV28 combines with J gene TRBJ2-1; perhaps TRBD2 as D (7 bases). The V end lost 3 bases, the J end lost 7 bases, and 16 bases lay between the germline ends. Germline V gene sequence: CDR1 MDHEN, CDR2 SYDVKM. The CDR3 is 15 amino acids. This chain's CDR3 is CASSFGAGARNEQFF. Written as DNA, the CDR3 is TGTGCCAGCAGTTTTGGGGCGGGGGCCAGGAATGAGCAGTTCTTC.

The genes are TRBV4-3 and TRBJ2-7; D is undetermined. The germline V gene encodes CDR1 LGHNA and CDR2 YSLEER. Trimming removed 1 base at V and 7 bases at J, with 11 bases between. There are 13 residues in the CDR3. This CDR3 is CASSQATAGEQYF. The CDR3 DNA follows: TGCGCCAGCAGCCAAGCCACCGCCGGGGAGCAGTACTTC.

The rearrangement uses TRBV6-1 and TRBJ1-5; tentative D call: TRBD1 (5 bases). The CDR3 length is 17 residues. From germline, CDR1 is MNHNS and CDR2 SASEGT. With 2 bases removed from V and 0 bases from J, the gap between germline ends came to 14 bases. The DNA for the CDR3 is TGTGCCAGCAGTGAACCGTCAGGGAAGACTAGCAATCAGCCCCAGCATTTT. Translation gives CASSEPSGKTSNQPQHF.

V usage is TRBV6-5 and J usage is TRBJ2-1; 10 bases are a match to TRBD2. The length of the CDR3 is 16 residues. Germline assignment: CDR1 MNHEY and CDR2 SVGAGI. Trimming took 0 bases from V and 2 from J; bases not matched to a gene: 1. CDR3 sequence reads: CASSYSLAGAYNEQFF. The CDR3 region has the DNA TGTGCCAGCAGTTACTCCCTAGCGGGAGCCTACAATGAGCAGTTCTTC.

The chain recombines TRBV6-6 with TRBJ2-7; D is unresolved. There are 12 residues in the CDR3. From germline, CDR1 is MNHNY and CDR2 SVGAGI (reference sequence). The germline V and J ends were trimmed by 8 bases and 0 bases, with 8 bases remaining between them. The CDR3 here is CASPSFSYEQYF. In DNA form, the CDR3 reads TGTGCCAGCCCCTCCTTCTCCTACGAGCAGTACTTC.

The chain carries TRBV19 and TRBJ2-3; tentatively, D is TRBD2 (6 bases). V dropped 6 bases and J dropped 0 bases, with 10 bases sitting between them. CDR1 is LNHDA and CDR2 is SQIVND in the germline V gene (reference sequence). The length of the CDR3 is 14 residues. The CDR3 region has the DNA TGTGCCAGTAGACGGGGGACTAGCACAGATACGCAGTATTTT. Amino acid sequence: CASRRGTSTDTQYF.

The chain carries TRBV5-4 and TRBJ2-5, with D maybe TRBD1 (6 bases). The CDR3 contains 16 residues. V was trimmed by 6 bases and J by 4 bases, leaving 22 bases between them. Germline CDR1 is SGHNT and CDR2 is YYREEE (reference sequence). The CDR3 coding sequence is TGTGCCAGCACGAAAGGGGGACCAACAAACGCAGAGACCCAGTACTTC. Its translation: CASTKGGPTNAETQYF.

Comment on this clone: The sample holds other DNA sequences that translate to the same CDR3. CDR3 nucleotides: TGTGCCAGCAGCCCCACAGATACGCAGTATTTT. It yields the protein CASSPTDTQYF. The chain couples TRBV28 to TRBJ2-3; D not certain. CDR1 and CDR2 (germline): MDHEN, SYDVKM. CDR3 length: 11 residues. V dropped 6 bases and J dropped 2 bases, with 3 bases sitting between them. The full variable domain, in which reference TRBV28 and TRBJ2-3 provide the parts outside the CDR3, is DVKVTQSSRYLVKRTGEKVFLECVQDMDHENMFWYRQDPGLGLRLIYFSYDVKMKEKGDIPEGYSVSREKKERFSLILESASTNQTSMYLCASSPTDTQYFGPGTRLTVL.

J is TRBJ1-1 and V is TRBV10-3; TRBD1 might be the D (5 bases). V lost 11 bases to trimming and J lost 12 bases, with 19 bases between them. Germline V gene sequence: CDR1 ENHRY, CDR2 SYGVKD. The CDR3 consists of 11 residues. CDR3 amino acids: CASRQGEKPFF. As DNA, the CDR3 is TGTGCCTCCCGTCAAGGGGAGAAACCTTTCTTT.

The chain employs TRBV7-8 and TRBJ1-1; the D gene is possibly TRBD1 (5 bases). Germline V CDR1 and CDR2: SGHVS, FQNEAQ. V lost 4 bases to trimming and J lost 4 bases, with 13 bases between them. The CDR3 sequence is 14 residues long. CDR3 sequence reads: CASSSIPGVTEAFF. CDR3 in DNA: TGTGCCAGCAGCTCCATACCGGGGGTCACTGAAGCTTTCTTT.

The chain joins TRBV27 to TRBJ2-3, with D uncertain. There are 18 residues in the CDR3. Germline values: CDR1 MNHEY, CDR2 SMNVEV (reference sequence). The germline V and J ends were trimmed by 0 bases and 5 bases, with 21 bases remaining between them. CDR3 nucleotides: TGTGCCAGCAGTTTATCGTTCAGGCCAGAAATCACCGGAGATACGCAGTATTTT. As protein: CASSLSFRPEITGDTQYF.

This clone was seen more than once but under ten times. Here the CDR3 DNA reads TGTGCCAGCAGCTCCACAGCGGCTTCCTACGAGCAGTACTTC. Translation gives CASSSTAASYEQYF. The chain carries TRBV7-3 and TRBJ2-7; D is perhaps TRBD2 (5 bases). The CDR3 has 14 amino acids. V was cut by 4 bases and J by 1 base, with 11 bases left in between. Looked up from germline, CDR1 is SGHTA and CDR2 is FQGTGA.

This clone was found a few times. The chain uses TRBV9 and TRBJ1-3; D call uncertain. The V gene lost 0 bases and the J gene lost 0 bases, with 7 bases spanning the gap. This CDR3 is built from 15 residues. Per germline, CDR1 SGDLS and CDR2 YYNGEE. The CDR3: CASSVGPDSGNTIYF. CDR3 nucleotide sequence: TGTGCCAGCAGCGTAGGGCCGGACTCTGGAAACACCATATATTTT.